This T cell receptor (beta chain) was identified in a study of shared clonotypes between healthy human individuals. Study in general: CD4 naive and memory got three plates each, CD8 naive two, CD8 memory one.

The data were produced by immunoSEQ multiplex PCR, yet TCRdb's version contains in-frame clones alone and is incomplete. The data hold about 1,500,000 clones, with roughly 97% observed a single time. A split of CD4+ cells into CD45RA+ naive and CD45RA-negative memory subsets was performed. The clonotype was recovered from a man aged 25-45 years in good health. Sequenced input: naive CD4+ T cells sorted from blood. Subset specified: CD45RA+ positively selected.

CDR3 DNA: TGTGCCAGCAGCTTAGGACCAGGTGGAAACACCATATATTTT. This translates into CASSLGPGGNTIYF. The chain carries TRBV7-2 and TRBJ1-3; D uncertain. V was trimmed by 1 base and J by 3 bases, leaving 7 bases between them. The CDR3 has 14 amino acids. The germline gives CDR1 SGHTA, CDR2 FQGNSA.